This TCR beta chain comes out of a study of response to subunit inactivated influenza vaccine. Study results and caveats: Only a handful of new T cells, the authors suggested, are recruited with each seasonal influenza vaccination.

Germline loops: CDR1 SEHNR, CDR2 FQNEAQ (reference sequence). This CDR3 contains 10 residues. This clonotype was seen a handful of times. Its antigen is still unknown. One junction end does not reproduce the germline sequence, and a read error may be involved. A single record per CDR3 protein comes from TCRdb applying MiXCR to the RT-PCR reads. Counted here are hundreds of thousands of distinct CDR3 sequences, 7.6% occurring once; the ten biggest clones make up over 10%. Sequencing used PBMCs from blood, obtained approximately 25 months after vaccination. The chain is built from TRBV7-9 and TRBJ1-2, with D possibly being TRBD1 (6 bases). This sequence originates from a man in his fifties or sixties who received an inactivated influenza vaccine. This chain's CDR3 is CASSLRDTAF. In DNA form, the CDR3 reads TGTGCCAGCAGCCTCCGGGACACAGCCTTC.